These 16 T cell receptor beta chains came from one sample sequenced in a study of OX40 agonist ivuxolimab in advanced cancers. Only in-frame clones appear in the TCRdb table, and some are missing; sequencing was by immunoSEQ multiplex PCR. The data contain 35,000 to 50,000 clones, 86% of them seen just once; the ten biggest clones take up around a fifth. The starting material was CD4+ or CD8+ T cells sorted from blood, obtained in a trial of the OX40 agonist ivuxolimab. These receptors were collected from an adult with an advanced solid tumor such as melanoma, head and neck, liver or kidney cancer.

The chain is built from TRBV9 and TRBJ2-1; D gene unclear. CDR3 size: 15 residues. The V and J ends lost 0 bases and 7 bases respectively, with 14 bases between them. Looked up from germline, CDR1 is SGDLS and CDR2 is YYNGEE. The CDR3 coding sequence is TGTGCCAGCAGCGTAGTGGAAACGGTACAGAATGAGCAGTTCTTC. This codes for CASSVVETVQNEQFF.

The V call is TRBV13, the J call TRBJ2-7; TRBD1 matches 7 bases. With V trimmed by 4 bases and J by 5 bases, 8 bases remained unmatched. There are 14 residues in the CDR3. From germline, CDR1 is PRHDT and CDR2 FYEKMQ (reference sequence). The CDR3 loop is CASSSRQGSHEQYF. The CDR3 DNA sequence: TGTGCCAGCAGCTCCAGACAGGGTTCCCACGAGCAGTACTTC.

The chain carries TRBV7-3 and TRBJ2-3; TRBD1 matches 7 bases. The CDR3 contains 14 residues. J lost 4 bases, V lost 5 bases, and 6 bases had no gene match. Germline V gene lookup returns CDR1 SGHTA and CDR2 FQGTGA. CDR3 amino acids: CASSAGQAADTQYF. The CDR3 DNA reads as TGTGCCAGCAGCGCCGGACAGGCTGCAGATACGCAGTATTTT.

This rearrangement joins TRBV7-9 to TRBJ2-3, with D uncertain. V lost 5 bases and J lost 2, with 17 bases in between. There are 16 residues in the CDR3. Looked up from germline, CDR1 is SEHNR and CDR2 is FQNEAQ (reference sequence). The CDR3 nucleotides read TGTGCCAGCAGCCCGTCCGACACCGATTCCACAGATACGCAGTATTTT. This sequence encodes CASSPSDTDSTDTQYF.

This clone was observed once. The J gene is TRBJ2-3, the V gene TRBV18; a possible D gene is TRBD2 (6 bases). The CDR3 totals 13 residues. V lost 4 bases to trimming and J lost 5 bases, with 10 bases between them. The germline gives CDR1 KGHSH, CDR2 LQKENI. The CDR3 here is CASSQQGGDTQYF. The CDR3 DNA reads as TGTGCCAGCTCACAGCAGGGAGGAGATACGCAGTATTTT.

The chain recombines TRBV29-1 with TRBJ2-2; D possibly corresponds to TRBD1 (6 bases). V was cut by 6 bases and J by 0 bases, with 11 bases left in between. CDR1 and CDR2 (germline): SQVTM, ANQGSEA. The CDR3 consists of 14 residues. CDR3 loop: CSVLGGTNTGELFF. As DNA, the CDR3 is TGCAGCGTGCTTGGGGGCACGAACACCGGGGAGCTGTTTTTT.

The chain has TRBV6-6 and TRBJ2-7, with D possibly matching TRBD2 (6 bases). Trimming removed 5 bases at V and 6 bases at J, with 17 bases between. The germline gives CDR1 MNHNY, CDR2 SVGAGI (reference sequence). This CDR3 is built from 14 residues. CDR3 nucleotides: TGTGCCAGCAGTCCAGGGACTGGGGCTCTCGAGCAGTACTTC. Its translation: CASSPGTGALEQYF.

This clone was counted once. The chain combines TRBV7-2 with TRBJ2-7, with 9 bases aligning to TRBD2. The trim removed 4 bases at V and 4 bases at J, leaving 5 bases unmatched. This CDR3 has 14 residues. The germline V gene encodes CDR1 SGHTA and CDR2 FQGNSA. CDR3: CASSYGGGGYEQYV. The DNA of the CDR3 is TGTGCCAGCAGCTACGGCGGGGGGGGTTACGAGCAGTACGTC.

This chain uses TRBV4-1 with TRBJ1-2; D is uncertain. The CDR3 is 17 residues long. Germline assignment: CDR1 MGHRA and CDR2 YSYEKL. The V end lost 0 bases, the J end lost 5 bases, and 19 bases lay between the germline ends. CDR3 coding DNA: TGCGCCAGCAGCCAAGAACCCGAGGGCGTGGGGAAGTATGGCTACACCTTC. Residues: CASSQEPEGVGKYGYTF.

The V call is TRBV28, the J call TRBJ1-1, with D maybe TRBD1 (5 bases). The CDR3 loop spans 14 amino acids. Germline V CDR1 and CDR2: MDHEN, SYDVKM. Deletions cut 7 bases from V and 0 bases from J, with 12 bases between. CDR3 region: CASIKGVLNTEAFF. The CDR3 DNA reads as TGTGCCAGCATCAAAGGGGTTTTGAACACTGAAGCTTTCTTT.

The CDR3 nucleotides read TGCGCCAGCAGTGTTCGGACCACCGGTCAAGCTTTCTTT. Translating it yields CASSVRTTGQAFF. The V gene is TRBV10-2, the J gene TRBJ1-1; D gene ambiguous. This CDR3 comprises 13 residues. V was trimmed by 4 bases and J by 9 bases, leaving 15 bases between them. Germline values: CDR1 WSHSY, CDR2 SAAADI.

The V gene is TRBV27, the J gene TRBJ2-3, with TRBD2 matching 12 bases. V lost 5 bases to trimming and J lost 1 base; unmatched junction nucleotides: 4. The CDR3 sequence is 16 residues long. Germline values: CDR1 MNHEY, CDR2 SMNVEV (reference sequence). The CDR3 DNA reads TGTGCCAGCAGTCCTTGGACTAGCGGGGGCACAGATACGCAGTATTTT. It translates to CASSPWTSGGTDTQYF.

As DNA, the CDR3 is TGTGCCAGCAGTTTGATGGGGGGAGGAGACGCGGATACGCAGTATTTT. It yields the protein CASSLMGGGDADTQYF. The V gene is TRBV6-5, the J gene TRBJ2-3, with D possibly matching TRBD2 (6 bases). V shed 4 bases and J shed 6 bases, with 20 bases lying between them. Germline V gene lookup returns CDR1 MNHEY and CDR2 SVGAGI. The CDR3 sequence is 16 residues long.

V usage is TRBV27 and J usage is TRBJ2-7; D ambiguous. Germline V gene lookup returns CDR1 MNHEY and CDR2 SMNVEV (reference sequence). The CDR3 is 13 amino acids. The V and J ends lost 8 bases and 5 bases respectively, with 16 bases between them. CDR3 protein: CASGFTATHEQYV. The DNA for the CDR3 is TGTGCCAGCGGATTCACCGCTACCCACGAGCAGTACGTC.

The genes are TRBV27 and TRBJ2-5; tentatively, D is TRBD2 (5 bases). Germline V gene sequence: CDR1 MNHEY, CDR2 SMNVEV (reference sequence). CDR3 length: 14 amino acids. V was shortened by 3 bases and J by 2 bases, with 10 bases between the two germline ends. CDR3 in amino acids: CASSFFGVQETQYF. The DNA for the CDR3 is TGTGCCAGCAGTTTTTTCGGGGTGCAAGAGACCCAGTACTTC.

The DNA of the CDR3 is TGTGCCAGCAGTCGAACAGGGAACACTGAAGCTTTCTTT. As protein: CASSRTGNTEAFF. The chain recombines TRBV7-3 with TRBJ1-1; a possible D gene is TRBD1 (5 bases). In germline, CDR1 is SGHTA, CDR2 FQGTGA. The CDR3 runs 13 residues. Trimming left V 6 bases short and J 1 base short, with 9 bases between.